This passage covers 23 T cell receptor beta chains from one sample sequenced in a study of shared clonotypes between healthy human individuals. Terminally differentiated effector memory CD45RA+ cells were excluded from the naive CD8 cells, which were CD45RO-negative and positively selected for CCR7. Profiled with immunoSEQ multiplex PCR; TCRdb holds only in-frame clones, not every one. The table includes millions of clones, just over 90% detected once. The specimen was naive CD8+ T cells from PBMCs. Source of these receptors: a man between 18 and 35 years old in good health. Some clones in this sample may be carry-over from other donors' samples.

This clone turned up a few times. Its ends do not fully match the called genes, so a read error is possible. The CDR3, as DNA: TGTGCCAGTAGTCTAGAGGGACAGCTCAATCAGCCCCAGCATTTT. Translation gives CASSLEGQLNQPQHF. This chain connects TRBV19 to TRBJ1-5; 7 positions match TRBD1. The CDR3 covers 15 residues. CDR1 is LNHDA, CDR2 SQIVND, per germline (reference sequence).

The chain links TRBV4-1 to TRBJ2-5; 9 bases align to TRBD2. The length of the CDR3 is 15 residues. The germline V gene has CDR1 MGHRA and CDR2 YSYEKL. Trimming removed 4 bases from V and 2 bases from J; junction bases left unmatched: 5. CDR3 DNA: TGCGCCAGCAGCCCTCGACTAGCGGAACAAGAGACCCAGTACTTC. Amino acids: CASSPRLAEQETQYF.

The chain links TRBV29-1 to TRBJ1-1; no definite D call. Trimming removed 7 bases from V and 0 bases from J, with 6 bases in between. From germline, CDR1 is SQVTM and CDR2 ANQGSEA. This CDR3 region has 11 residues. CDR3 sequence: CSGHLNTEAFF. Written as DNA, the CDR3 is TGCAGCGGCCACCTGAACACTGAAGCTTTCTTT. Supplemented by reference TRBV29-1 and TRBJ1-1, the full variable domain reads SAVISQKPSRDICQRGTSLTIQCQVDSQVTMMFWYRQQPGQSLTLIATANQGSEATYESGFVIDKFPISRPNLTFSTLTVSNMSPEDSSIYLCSGHLNTEAFFGQGTRLTVV.

V gene TRBV12-5 combines with J gene TRBJ2-5; possibly TRBD2 for D (5 bases). Germline CDR1 is LGHNT and CDR2 is FRNRAP. Trimming took off 1 base at V and 7 bases at J, with 16 bases between the two ends. This CDR3 has 15 residues. CDR3 nucleotide sequence: TGTGCTAGTGGTTTGGACGGCGAGGGAGTGGGGACCCAGTACTTC. It yields the protein CASGLDGEGVGTQYF.

In its sample, this clone was seen once. Other DNA sequences from this sample encode an identical CDR3 as well. V gene TRBV27 combines with J gene TRBJ2-3; 13 bases agree with TRBD2. From germline, CDR1 is MNHEY and CDR2 SMNVEV (reference sequence). The CDR3 length is 14 residues. V shed 6 bases, J shed 6 bases, and the junction held 3 bases outside the gene matches. The DNA of the CDR3 is TGTGCCAGCAGCTTACTAGCGGGGGGGGATACGCAGTATTTT. This encodes CASSLLAGGDTQYF.

This clone was picked up one time. The chain links TRBV7-7 to TRBJ2-3, with 13 bases matching TRBD2. The CDR3 covers 15 residues. The germline V gene encodes CDR1 SSHAT and CDR2 FNYEAQ (reference sequence). V dropped 4 bases and J dropped 6; count of bases not matched to a gene: 4. The CDR3 coding sequence is TGTGCCAGCAGCTCGAGGACTAGCGGGAGTGATACGCAGTATTTT. Translating gives CASSSRTSGSDTQYF.

The chain combines TRBV29-1 with TRBJ1-2, with TRBD1 identical over 10 bases. Germline lookup yields CDR1 SQVTM and CDR2 ANQGSEA. The length of the CDR3 is 15 residues. With V trimmed by 3 bases and J by 8 bases, 12 bases remained unmatched. The DNA of the CDR3 is TGCAGCGTTGATGAGTGGGACAGGGGAATTTTAGGCTACACCTTC. It yields the protein CSVDEWDRGILGYTF.

The gene calls are TRBV7-9 and TRBJ2-7, with D maybe TRBD1 (6 bases). The CDR3 consists of 13 residues. Germline loops: CDR1 SEHNR, CDR2 FQNEAQ (reference sequence). Trimming took off 1 base at V and 4 bases at J, with 8 bases between the two ends. CDR3 nucleotide sequence: TGTGCCAGCAGCTTAGTCAGGGGTTACGAGCAGTACTTC. Translated, it gives CASSLVRGYEQYF.

The chain employs TRBV29-1 and TRBJ2-7; D is possibly TRBD1 (6 bases). The CDR3 has 14 amino acids. Germline assignment: CDR1 SQVTM and CDR2 ANQGSEA. V dropped 8 bases and J dropped 2 bases, with 19 bases sitting between them. This chain's CDR3 is CSPISPDRPYEQYF. In DNA form, the CDR3 reads TGCAGCCCCATCTCCCCGGACAGACCCTACGAGCAGTACTTC.

This rearrangement joins TRBV7-9 to TRBJ1-2; 12 positions agree with TRBD1. The CDR3 runs 14 residues. The germline V gene has CDR1 SEHNR and CDR2 FQNEAQ (reference sequence). The V segment lost 4 bases and the J segment 7 bases; nucleotides outside the gene matches: 4. The CDR3 here is CASSSGTGGLGYTF. In DNA, the CDR3 is TGTGCCAGCAGCTCCGGGACAGGGGGCCTTGGCTACACCTTC. Full variable domain (rest looked up from reference TRBV7-9 and TRBJ1-2): DTGVSQNPRHKITKRGQNVTFRCDPISEHNRLYWYRQTLGQGPEFLTYFQNEAQLEKSRLLSDRFSAERPKGSFSTLEIQRTEQGDSAMYLCASSSGTGGLGYTFGSGTRLTVV.

The chain couples TRBV7-6 to TRBJ1-5; D remains ambiguous. Trimming left V 5 bases short and J 0 bases short, with 11 bases between. Germline V gives CDR1 SGHVS, CDR2 FNYEAQ. CDR3 size: 15 residues. The CDR3 sequence is CASSPRPDSNQPQHF. Written as DNA, the CDR3 is TGTGCCAGCAGCCCCCGCCCGGATAGCAATCAGCCCCAGCATTTT. Variable domain in full (rest from reference TRBV7-6 and TRBJ1-5): GAGVSQSPRYKVTKRGQDVALRCDPISGHVSLYWYRQALGQGPEFLTYFNYEAQQDKSGLPNDRFSAERPEGSISTLTIQRTEQRDSAMYRCASSPRPDSNQPQHFGDGTRLSIL.

Turning to this clone: One end of the junction fails to match germline, which may point to a read error. This chain joins TRBV2 and TRBJ2-1, with 11 bases matching TRBD2. Germline loops: CDR1 SNHLY, CDR2 FYNNEI. There are 19 residues in the CDR3. The CDR3 DNA reads as TGTGCCAGCAGCGAAGGCCCCCCACTAGCGGGAGTCCCCGTCAATGAGCAGTTCTTC. This translates into CASSEGPPLAGVPVNEQFF.

V gene TRBV4-3 combines with J gene TRBJ2-7; 10 nucleotides agree with TRBD2. The V gene end was trimmed by 0 bases and the J gene end by 4 bases; junction bases not matched to a gene: 6. The CDR3 is 16 residues long. Germline loops: CDR1 LGHNA, CDR2 YSLEER. CDR3 bases: TGCGCCAGCAGCCAAGATCGGTCAGCGGGAGGGTACGAGCAGTACTTC. As protein: CASSQDRSAGGYEQYF.

Comments on this clone: Other DNA sequences in the same sample also yield this CDR3. The V call is TRBV9, the J call TRBJ2-1, with 8 bases that match TRBD2. Germline V gene data show CDR1 as SGDLS and CDR2 as YYNGEE. Trimming took 2 bases from V and 6 from J; bases not matched to a gene: 4. The CDR3 contains 14 residues. CDR3 bases: TGTGCCAGCAGCGTCAGCGGGAGATCCAATGAGCAGTTCTTC. Translating it yields CASSVSGRSNEQFF.

The chain recombines TRBV5-5 with TRBJ2-7; the D is unclear. This CDR3 is built from 12 residues. CDR1 is SGHKS and CDR2 is YYEKEE in the germline V gene (reference sequence). V dropped 3 bases and J dropped 3 bases, with 7 bases sitting between them. CDR3 nucleotide sequence: TGTGCCAGCAGCTCGGACGGCTACGAGCAGTACTTC. Residues: CASSSDGYEQYF.

The rearrangement joins TRBV11-2 to TRBJ2-4; TRBD2 matches at 13 bases. The germline CDR1 and CDR2 sequences are SGHAT and FQNNGV. The CDR3 loop spans 13 amino acids. V lost 5 bases and J lost 12; bases outside the gene matches: 4. The CDR3 nucleotides read TGTGCCAGCAGCCTTACTAGCGGGAGGGATCAGTACTTC. Residues: CASSLTSGRDQYF.

The V and J genes are TRBV28 and TRBJ1-1, with D uncertain. V was shortened by 6 bases and J by 3 bases, with 11 bases between the two germline ends. The CDR3 spans 13 residues. Looked up from germline, CDR1 is MDHEN and CDR2 is SYDVKM. The CDR3 sequence is CASRDVWDTEAFF. In nucleotides, the CDR3 is TGTGCCAGCAGAGACGTATGGGACACTGAAGCTTTCTTT.

The chain recombines TRBV29-1 with TRBJ2-7; D remains unclear. V was clipped by 5 bases and J by 4 bases, with 9 bases between them. CDR1 is SQVTM and CDR2 is ANQGSEA in the germline V gene. The CDR3 has 11 residues. This CDR3 reads CSVFQAYEQYF. CDR3 in DNA: TGCAGCGTTTTCCAGGCTTACGAGCAGTACTTC.

This chain joins TRBV19 and TRBJ2-1, with D tentatively TRBD2 (6 bases). Trimming pared 6 bases from V and 9 bases from J, leaving 15 bases between. The V gene's germline CDR1 is LNHDA and CDR2 SQIVND (reference sequence). CDR3 length: 13 residues. CDR3 region: CASRRREFFEQFF. The CDR3 DNA reads as TGTGCCAGTAGGAGACGGGAGTTCTTTGAGCAGTTCTTC.

This clone has only one observation. The genes are TRBV28 and TRBJ2-7; TRBD1 aligns across 8 bases. Trimming at V came to 5 bases and at J to 9 bases, leaving 9 bases not matched to a gene. The CDR3 runs to 13 residues. Germline CDR1 reads MDHEN; CDR2 reads SYDVKM. In DNA form, the CDR3 reads TGTGCCAGCAGTCTTTTGGCAGGGGGCTGGCAGTACTTC. It encodes CASSLLAGGWQYF.

In regard to this clone: In the same sample, other DNA sequences code for this CDR3. The V and J genes are TRBV9 and TRBJ2-5; 8 bases are a match to TRBD2. V gave up 0 bases and J gave up 5 bases; unmatched junction bases: 3. The CDR3 has 14 residues. Germline loops: CDR1 SGDLS, CDR2 YYNGEE. CDR3 protein: CASSVGLAGETQYF. The CDR3 nucleotides are TGTGCCAGCAGCGTAGGGTTAGCGGGGGAGACCCAGTACTTC.

This rearrangement joins TRBV23-1 to TRBJ2-7, with D maybe TRBD1 (6 bases). TRBV23-1 belongs to the ORF category, with a function that is uncertain. The CDR3 has 15 residues. V was pared by 2 bases and J by 5 bases, with 16 bases between. CDR3 bases: TGCGCCAGCAGTCAAACCAGGGGAATTATCCACGAGCAGTACTTC. It specifies CASSQTRGIIHEQYF.

The rearrangement joins TRBV7-2 to TRBJ2-2; D is uncertain. The germline gives CDR1 SGHTA, CDR2 FQGNSA. V dropped 0 bases and J dropped 7 bases, with 9 bases sitting between them. The CDR3 extends over 14 amino acids. The CDR3, as DNA: TGTGCCAGCAGCTTAGCGGGTATGATCGGGGAGCTGTTTTTT. This sequence encodes CASSLAGMIGELFF.